The next 18 T cell receptor beta chains were all read from a single sample in a study of breast tumors, draining lymph nodes, adjacent tissues. TCRdb fed the multiplex PCR reads into MiXCR, producing one record per CDR3 protein. The data contain 33,000 or so distinct CDR3 sequences, approximately 57% of them singletons. Sequencing was performed on breast tumor tissue. All receptors derive from a female donor with breast cancer. Some clones in this sample may be carry-over from other donors' samples.

The V and J genes are TRBV20-1 and TRBJ1-5; weak D call: TRBD1 (5 bases). Germline loops: CDR1 DFQATT, CDR2 SNEGSKA (reference sequence). V gave up 5 bases and J gave up 4 bases, with 9 bases separating them. The CDR3 length is 12 residues. DNA of the CDR3: TGCAGTGCTGGTGGGGGGAATCAGCCCCAGCATTTT. It encodes CSAGGGNQPQHF.

In regard to this clonotype: Its ends do not fully match the called genes, so a read error is possible. The chain employs TRBV6-5 and TRBJ1-6; D uncertain. This CDR3 has 14 residues. Germline CDR1 and CDR2: MNHEY and SVGAGI. DNA for the CDR3: TGTGCCAGCGGTTACCGCAGGCCGGAATCACCCCTCCACTTT. This sequence encodes CASGYRRPESPLHF.

The genes are TRBV10-3 and TRBJ2-7, with TRBD1 matching over 11 bases. CDR3 length equals 15 residues. CDR1 ENHRY and CDR2 SYGVKD come from the germline V gene. V gave up 6 bases and J gave up 3 bases; unmatched junction bases: 7. For the CDR3, the DNA is TGTGCCATCAGCCGGGACAGGGGGTTACACTACGAGCAGTACTTC. Protein sequence: CAISRDRGLHYEQYF.

This clonotype was seen only once. The rearrangement uses TRBV6-5 and TRBJ1-2; 8 bases align to TRBD1. The V and J ends lost 4 bases and 6 bases, in that order; junction bases with no gene match: 1. This CDR3 contains 12 residues. Germline assignment: CDR1 MNHEY and CDR2 SVGAGI. The CDR3 DNA is TGTGCCAGCAGTTTGACAGGGGATGGCTACACCTTC. Protein: CASSLTGDGYTF.

As regards this clonotype: Mismatch with germline at one junction end may stem from a read error. V and J are TRBV20-1 and TRBJ2-7; 8 bases line up with TRBD2. The CDR3 runs to 14 residues. Germline values: CDR1 DFQATT, CDR2 SNEGSKA (reference sequence). This CDR3 is CSAREKRESSEQYF. In DNA, the CDR3 is TGCAGTGCTAGAGAGAAGCGGGAGTCCTCCGAGCAGTACTTC.

Remarks on this clonotype: The CDR3 end shows no conserved phenylalanine or tryptophan, and so a read error is likely. The chain recombines TRBV5-1 with TRBJ2-1; a weak D match, TRBD1 (5 bases). This CDR3 comprises 16 residues. Germline V gene data show CDR1 as SGHRS and CDR2 as YFSETQ. Between the trimmed V and J ends, which lost 0 bases and 1 base, there was a span of 11 bases. The CDR3 DNA reads as TGCGCCAGCAGCTTGGGATGGACAAAGTCCTACAATGAGCAGTTCAGA. Protein product: CASSLGWTKSYNEQFR.

This chain links TRBV14 with TRBJ2-7; D not resolved. The V and J ends lost 1 base and 0 bases respectively, with 13 bases between them. This CDR3 is built from 16 residues. CDR1 and CDR2 (germline): SGHDN, FVKESK. In nucleotides, the CDR3 is TGTGCCAGCAGCCAAGTGGAGTCTAAGGGCTCCTACGAGCAGTACTTC. Translating it yields CASSQVESKGSYEQYF. Looking up the rest from reference TRBV14 and TRBJ2-7 gives the full variable domain: EAGVTQFPSHSVIEKGQTVTLRCDPISGHDNLYWYRRVMGKEIKFLLHFVKESKQDESGMPNNRFLAERTGGTYSTLKVQPAELEDSGVYFCASSQVESKGSYEQYFGPGTRLTVT.

The V and J genes are TRBV30 and TRBJ2-7; D tentatively reads TRBD1 or TRBD2 (6 bases each). The V gene lost 0 bases and the J gene lost 6 bases, with 15 bases spanning the gap. CDR1 and CDR2 from the germline V gene are GTSNPN and SVGIG (reference sequence). The CDR3 covers 14 residues. The CDR3 spells CAWSVGFRGGEQYF. CDR3 bases: TGTGCCTGGAGTGTAGGTTTCAGGGGAGGCGAGCAGTACTTC.

This clonotype was counted at least ten times. This chain links TRBV20-1 with TRBJ1-2; 7 positions agree with TRBD1. CDR1 and CDR2 from the germline V gene are DFQATT and SNEGSKA (reference sequence). J lost 4 bases, V lost 0 bases, and 8 bases had no gene match. CDR3 length: 15 residues. The chain's CDR3 is CSARDEEGAGYGYTF. Written as DNA, the CDR3 is TGCAGTGCTAGAGATGAGGAGGGGGCCGGCTATGGCTACACCTTC.

The rearrangement uses TRBV7-9 and TRBJ2-3; either TRBD1 or TRBD2 may supply D (6 bases each). The CDR3 extends over 12 amino acids. Trimming took 11 bases from V and 5 from J, leaving 14 bases between them. Germline lookup yields CDR1 SEHNR and CDR2 FQNEAQ (reference sequence). The CDR3, as DNA: TGTGCCGGGGCGAAGGGGGGAGATACGCAGTATTTT. This translates into CAGAKGGDTQYF.

The CDR3 DNA follows: TGCAGTGCGAGGGGACAGGGTTTTAATTCACCCCTCCACTTT. Translated, it gives CSARGQGFNSPLHF. The chain links TRBV20-1 to TRBJ1-6, with 9 bases lining up with TRBD1. Trimming at V came to 6 bases and at J to 6 bases, leaving 6 bases not matched to a gene. Germline V gives CDR1 DFQATT, CDR2 SNEGSKA (reference sequence). The CDR3 totals 14 residues.

This clonotype was counted only a few times. The chain combines TRBV7-8 with TRBJ1-2; D gene unclear. With 1 base removed from V and 2 bases from J, the gap between germline ends came to 5 bases. Germline-derived CDR1 and CDR2 are SGHVS and FQNEAQ. The CDR3 extends over 13 amino acids. CDR3 in DNA: TGTGCCAGCAGCTTAGAGCGGAACTATGGCTACACCTTC. Encoded protein: CASSLERNYGYTF.

This clonotype was picked up many times. A read error may be the cause here, since a much bigger clone is one base away. V and J are TRBV10-3 and TRBJ2-3; perhaps D is TRBD1 or TRBD2 (5 bases each). Per germline, CDR1 ENHRY and CDR2 SYGVKD. The CDR3 has 15 residues. V lost 2 bases to trimming and J lost 0 bases, with 9 bases between them. The DNA for the CDR3 is TGTGCCATCAGTGAGCTACGGGGCAGCACAGATACGCAGTATTTT. This encodes CAISELRGSTDTQYF.

Here the CDR3 reads CASSIGTANSPLHF. In DNA, the CDR3 is TGTGCCAGCAGCATCGGGACAGCTAATTCACCCCTCCACTTT. This chain links TRBV7-3 with TRBJ1-6; TRBD1 matches 7 bases. The CDR3 spans 14 residues. Germline V lookup: CDR1 SGHTA, CDR2 FQGTGA. The V and J ends lost 5 bases and 6 bases, in that order; junction bases with no gene match: 4.

The V and J genes are TRBV6-5 and TRBJ1-2, with TRBD1 identical over 10 bases. Germline-derived CDR1 and CDR2 are MNHEY and SVGAGI. CDR3 length: 14 amino acids. The V and J ends lost 8 bases and 7 bases, in that order; junction bases with no gene match: 10. CDR3 protein: CASSPGQGNGGYTF. Written as DNA, the CDR3 is TGTGCCAGCTCCCCGGGACAGGGGAATGGTGGCTACACCTTC.

This clonotype was counted at least ten times. V usage is TRBV5-6 and J usage is TRBJ2-3, with a tentative D call TRBD2 (6 bases). The germline V gene encodes CDR1 SGHDT and CDR2 YYEEEE. V shed 5 bases and J shed 11 bases, with 12 bases lying between them. CDR3 length equals 11 residues. CDR3 sequence reads: CASSFREQQYF. CDR3 nucleotides: TGTGCCAGCAGTTTCCGGGAGCAGCAGTATTTT.

This clonotype was seen once. The chain combines TRBV6-1 with TRBJ2-5; 7 bases fit TRBD1. CDR1 is MNHNS and CDR2 is SASEGT in the germline V gene. The trim removed 4 bases at V and 5 bases at J, leaving 4 bases unmatched. This CDR3 is built from 13 residues. CDR3 DNA sequence: TGTGCCAGCAGTGTACAGACAGGGGAGACCCAGTACTTC. It encodes CASSVQTGETQYF.

V usage is TRBV4-3 and J usage is TRBJ1-2, with D uncertain. V lost 0 bases to trimming and J lost 0 bases, with 5 bases between them. Germline CDR1 is LGHNA and CDR2 is YSLEER. CDR3 length: 14 amino acids. The DNA for the CDR3 is TGCGCCAGCAGCCAAGATAGGGCTAACTATGGCTACACCTTC. This sequence encodes CASSQDRANYGYTF.